Listed below are T cell receptor beta chains from one sample, sequenced in a study of blood T cell repertoires in COVID-19. Method: immunoSEQ multiplex PCR; TCRdb's copy keeps in-frame clones and lacks some. The sample yields roughly 220,000 clones, more than 65% seen once. The material sequenced was peripheral blood. All receptors come from a woman in her fifties or sixties with acute or convalescent COVID-19. CDR3s include the opening cysteine and the closing phenylalanine or tryptophan. A D gene is named only where the DNA matches it firmly. For some rows the clone size is stated as once, few or many, or as a class when expanded; others skip it.

v_gene	abundance	j_gene	d_gene	CDR3aa	CDR3nt
TRBV7-9	few	TRBJ2-2	TRBD2	CASSRRTSGFTGELFF	TGTGCCAGCAGCCGCCGGACTAGCGGGTTCACCGGGGAGCTGTTTTTT
TRBV2	-	TRBJ2-7	-	CASSAGRYISYEQYF	TGTGCCAGCAGTGCGGGGAGATACATCTCCTACGAGCAGTACTTC
TRBV6-6	-	TRBJ1-2	TRBD1	CASRTQGVFFGYTF	TGTGCCAGCAGAACACAGGGGGTCTTTTTTGGCTACACCTTC
TRBV5-4	-	TRBJ1-1	TRBD1	CASSLDRGVAFF	TGTGCCAGCAGCTTGGACAGGGGTGTGGCTTTCTTT
TRBV14	few	TRBJ1-2	-	CASSQRSQGFYGYTF	TGTGCCAGCAGCCAGAGAAGTCAGGGATTCTATGGCTACACCTTC
TRBV6-5	-	TRBJ1-1	-	CASSRGQVPEAFF	TGTGCCAGCAGCCGCGGACAAGTCCCTGAAGCTTTCTTT
TRBV27	-	TRBJ1-3	TRBD1	CASSSRTGTNTIYF	TGTGCCAGCAGTTCGCGGACAGGAACAAACACCATATATTTT
TRBV3-1/TRBV3-2	-	TRBJ1-2	-	CASSQGTQVSGYTF	TGTGCCAGCAGCCAAGGGACACAAGTTTCTGGCTACACCTTC
TRBV19	-	TRBJ1-3	-	CASSLEGLSGNTIYF	TGTGCCAGTAGTTTGGAGGGGCTCTCTGGAAACACCATATATTTT
TRBV19	-	TRBJ1-5	-	CASSSQGSRGQPQHF	TGTGCCAGTAGCTCACAGGGATCAAGAGGTCAGCCCCAGCATTTT
TRBV18	-	TRBJ1-2	TRBD1	CASSPRDRVEDYGYTF	TGTGCCAGCTCACCACGGGACAGGGTGGAGGACTATGGCTACACCTTC
TRBV3-1/TRBV3-2	-	TRBJ2-1	TRBD2	CASSQGSGGAYNEQFF	TGTGCCAGCAGCCAAGGGAGCGGGGGGGCCTACAATGAGCAGTTCTTC
TRBV6-5	-	TRBJ1-1	-	CASSHPSGGTEAFF	TGTGCCAGCAGTCACCCGAGTGGGGGGACTGAAGCTTTCTTT
TRBV19	-	TRBJ1-2	-	CASSIDPGATNYGYTF	TGTGCCAGTAGTATAGATCCCGGAGCCACTAACTATGGCTACACCTTC
TRBV29-1	-	TRBJ2-5	TRBD2	CSVYGEGSQETQYF	TGCAGCGTTTACGGGGAGGGTTCCCAAGAGACCCAGTACTTC
TRBV5-6	-	TRBJ1-1	-	CASSREVRGGYTEAFF	TGTGCCAGCAGCCGGGAGGTTAGAGGGGGATACACTGAAGCTTTCTTT
TRBV5-8	-	TRBJ2-5	-	CASSDWRETQYF	TGTGCCAGCAGCGACTGGCGGGAGACCCAGTACTTC
TRBV7-9	-	TRBJ2-7	TRBD1	CASSLKGQSSYEQYF	TGTGCCAGCAGCCTAAAGGGACAGTCCTCCTACGAGCAGTACTTC
TRBV28	-	TRBJ2-7	-	CASRLGGTYEQYF	TGTGCCAGCAGACTGGGCGGGACCTACGAGCAGTACTTC
TRBV14	-	TRBJ1-3	-	CASSQDGYSGNTIYF	TGTGCCAGCAGCCAAGACGGGTACTCTGGAAACACCATATATTTT
TRBV29-1	-	TRBJ1-2	-	CSVNRDGGGYTF	TGCAGCGTAAACCGGGATGGAGGTGGCTACACCTTC
TRBV18	-	TRBJ1-6	-	CASSPSGDSPLHF	TGTGCCAGCTCGCCTTCAGGGGACTCACCCCTCCACTTT
TRBV5-8	-	TRBJ2-1	-	CASSLLKGGYNEQFF	TGTGCCAGCAGCTTGTTAAAGGGAGGATACAATGAGCAGTTCTTC
TRBV5-4	-	TRBJ1-2	TRBD1	CASSLQGAVGYTF	TGTGCCAGCAGCTTGCAGGGGGCCGTTGGCTACACCTTC
TRBV28	-	TRBJ1-3	TRBD1	CASRQGLRNTIYF	TGTGCCAGCAGACAGGGGCTCCGAAACACCATATATTTT
TRBV9	once	TRBJ1-6	-	CASSVAEFNSPLHF	TGTGCCAGCAGCGTAGCCGAGTTTAATTCACCCCTCCACTTT
TRBV9	-	TRBJ1-2	-	CASSAASMSYGYTF	TGTGCCAGCAGCGCTGCGTCTATGAGCTATGGCTACACCTTC
TRBV7-9	-	TRBJ1-2	-	CASSFEGVNYGYTF	TGTGCCAGCAGCTTCGAGGGAGTTAACTATGGCTACACCTTC
TRBV14	-	TRBJ2-5	-	CASSQSFGGLETQYF	TGTGCCAGCAGCCAATCGTTTGGAGGTCTGGAGACCCAGTACTTC
TRBV9	-	TRBJ2-1	-	CASSPSLVGVLFF	TGTGCCAGCAGCCCTAGCCTCGTCGGGGTTCTGTTCTTC
TRBV6-5	-	TRBJ1-5	-	CASRGQSGNQPQHF	TGTGCCAGCAGGGGCCAGTCGGGCAATCAGCCCCAGCATTTT
TRBV5-4	-	TRBJ2-2	TRBD2	CASSYKRGDTGELFF	TGTGCCAGCAGTTATAAGCGGGGAGACACCGGGGAGCTGTTTTTT
TRBV19	once	TRBJ1-6	-	CASSIGVRSPLHF	TGTGCCAGTAGTATCGGGGTTCGGTCACCCCTCCACTTT
TRBV7-8	-	TRBJ2-7	TRBD2	CASSTSGGTEQYF	TGTGCCAGCTCGACTAGCGGGGGGACTGAGCAGTACTTC
TRBV3-1/TRBV3-2	few	TRBJ1-1	-	CASSPYQGNEAFF	TGTGCCAGCAGCCCATACCAGGGGAATGAAGCTTTCTTT
TRBV11-2	-	TRBJ2-1	-	CASSPSGAGGQFF	TGTGCCAGCAGCCCGAGCGGAGCCGGGGGGCAGTTCTTC
TRBV5-4	-	TRBJ2-1	-	CASSPRSGGGWYNEQFF	TGTGCCAGCAGCCCCCGGAGTGGGGGGGGCTGGTACAATGAGCAGTTCTTC
TRBV7-2	-	TRBJ2-5	-	CASSLGGHSSETQYF	TGTGCCAGCAGCTTAGGTGGACACTCGAGCGAGACCCAGTACTTC
TRBV2	-	TRBJ2-3	TRBD2	CASTERGRDTQCF	TGTGCCAGCACTGAGCGCGGGAGGGATACGCAGTGTTTT
TRBV6-6	once	TRBJ1-2	TRBD1	CASSYLPGTANYGYTF	TGTGCCAGCAGTTACTTACCCGGGACAGCTAACTATGGCTACACCTTC
TRBV6-5	-	TRBJ2-7	-	CASSYLVAGDPYEQYF	TGTGCCAGCAGTTACTTGGTGGCAGGGGATCCCTACGAGCAGTACTTC
TRBV7-2	-	TRBJ1-3	TRBD1	CASSPWTGGGGNTIYF	TGTGCCAGCAGCCCGTGGACAGGGGGTGGTGGAAACACCATATATTTT
TRBV15	-	TRBJ1-4	-	CATSRDPGGNEKLFF	TGTGCCACCAGCAGAGATCCGGGGGGGAATGAAAAACTGTTTTTT
TRBV6-2/TRBV6-3	-	TRBJ1-1	-	CASSNLRGNTEAFF	TGTGCCAGCAGTAACCTTAGGGGGAACACTGAAGCTTTCTTT
TRBV13	-	TRBJ1-1	-	CASSQQGIGNTEAFF	TGTGCCAGCAGCCAGCAGGGTATCGGGAACACTGAAGCTTTCTTT
TRBV28	-	TRBJ1-1	-	CASTAPRQARVGNTEAFF	TGTGCCAGCACCGCCCCCAGACAGGCGCGAGTTGGGAACACTGAAGCTTTCTTT
TRBV2	-	TRBJ2-3	TRBD2	CASSAAVGSGGIADTQYF	TGTGCCAGCAGCGCCGCGGTCGGGAGCGGGGGTATCGCAGATACGCAGTATTTT
TRBV28	-	TRBJ1-4	-	CASSFGRGNEKLFF	TGTGCCAGCAGTTTCGGCAGGGGCAATGAAAAACTGTTTTTT
TRBV5-1	once	TRBJ2-7	TRBD1	CASSFSPGQGRGEQYF	TGCGCCAGCAGCTTCTCACCGGGACAGGGCCGTGGGGAGCAGTACTTC
TRBV5-6	-	TRBJ1-1	TRBD1	CASSLVGQGNTEAFF	TGTGCCAGCAGCTTGGTGGGACAGGGGAACACTGAAGCTTTCTTT
TRBV15	-	TRBJ2-7	-	CATSKAGTTLSYEQYF	TGTGCCACCAGCAAAGCCGGGACAACCCTTTCCTACGAGCAGTACTTC
TRBV7-9	-	TRBJ2-7	TRBD1	CASSSPGQSYEQYF	TGTGCCAGCAGCTCTCCGGGACAGAGCTACGAGCAGTACTTC
TRBV4-2	-	TRBJ1-1	TRBD1	CASSQEKGATEAFF	TGTGCCAGCAGCCAAGAGAAGGGGGCAACTGAAGCTTTCTTT